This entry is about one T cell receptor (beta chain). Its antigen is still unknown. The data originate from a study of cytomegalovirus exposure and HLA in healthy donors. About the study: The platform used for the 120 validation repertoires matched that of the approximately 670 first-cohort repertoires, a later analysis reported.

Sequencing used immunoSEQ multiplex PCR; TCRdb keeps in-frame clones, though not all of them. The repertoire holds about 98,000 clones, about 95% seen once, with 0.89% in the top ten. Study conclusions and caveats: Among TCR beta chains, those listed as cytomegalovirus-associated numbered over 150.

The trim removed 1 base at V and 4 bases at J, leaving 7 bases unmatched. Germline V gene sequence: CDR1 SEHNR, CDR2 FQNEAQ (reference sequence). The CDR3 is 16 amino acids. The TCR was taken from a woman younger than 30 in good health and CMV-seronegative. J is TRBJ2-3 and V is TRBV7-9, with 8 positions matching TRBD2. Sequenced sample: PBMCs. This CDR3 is CASSLVPGAGADTQYF. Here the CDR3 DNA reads TGTGCCAGCAGCTTAGTACCCGGAGCGGGGGCAGATACGCAGTATTTT.